This is a list of T cell receptor beta chains from one sample in a study of T cell responses to AZD1222 COVID-19 vaccine. TCRdb keeps only in-frame clones here, not all; method: immunoSEQ multiplex PCR. The table records over 150,000 clones, approximately 94% of them present only once. The material sequenced was peripheral blood, taken 28 days after the second AZD1222 dose. Every receptor here comes from an adult who received the AZD1222 COVID-19 vaccine. Both conserved end residues are part of each CDR3. The D gene is left open where the match is weak. Some rows mark clone size as missing; the rest say once, few, many or name a class of expanded clone.

d_gene | j_gene | v_gene | abundance | CDR3nt | CDR3aa
TRBD1 | TRBJ1-1 | TRBV5-1 | once | TGCGCCAGCAGCTTGACCGGGACAGGGAACACTGAAGCTTTCTTT | CASSLTGTGNTEAFF
- | TRBJ2-7 | TRBV7-2 | - | TGTGCCAGCACCGCAGGGGACGAGCAGTACTTC | CASTAGDEQYF
- | TRBJ2-7 | TRBV28 | - | TGTGCCAGTCTCTCGCGGGTAGTCTCCTACGAGCAGTACTTC | CASLSRVVSYEQYF
- | TRBJ2-2 | TRBV2 | - | TGTGCCGTAGGGAGTCGGACCGGGGAGCTGTTTTTT | CAVGSRTGELFF
TRBD2 | TRBJ2-7 | TRBV28 | - | TGTGCCAGCAGTTCAGGGGTCGCGGGAGGGCTGAACGAGCAGTACTTC | CASSSGVAGGLNEQYF
TRBD1 | TRBJ2-3 | TRBV6-1 | - | TGTGCCAGCAGTGAGTCACAGGGGGACTTTCTCACAGATACGCAGTATTTT | CASSESQGDFLTDTQYF
TRBD2 | TRBJ2-2 | TRBV6-5 | - | TGTGCCAGCAGTTTGAGCGGGAGGGCCGACACCGGGGAGCTGTTTTTT | CASSLSGRADTGELFF
- | TRBJ1-1 | TRBV15 | - | TGTGCCACCAGCAGCTGGAGGAGTGGCACTGAAGCTTTCTTT | CATSSWRSGTEAFF
TRBD1 | TRBJ1-2 | TRBV10-3 | - | TGTGCCATCAGTGAATCCGACAGGGTCTCCCTGGCTGGCTACACCTTC | CAISESDRVSLAGYTF
- | TRBJ1-1 | TRBV30 | - | TGTGCCTGGAGTGTGGCAGGTAACACTGAAGCTTTCTTT | CAWSVAGNTEAFF
- | TRBJ2-3 | TRBV3-1/TRBV3-2 | once | TGTGCCAGCAGCCAAGAATGGGGCGGTACGCAGTATTTT | CASSQEWGGTQYF
TRBD1 | TRBJ2-7 | TRBV7-8 | once | TGTGCCAGCAGCGCTACAGGGGCCTACGAGCAGTACTTC | CASSATGAYEQYF
TRBD1 | TRBJ1-5 | TRBV7-2 | - | TGTGCCAGCAGCTTCACAGGGGACGGGCAGCCCCAGCATTTT | CASSFTGDGQPQHF
- | TRBJ2-6 | TRBV12-3/TRBV12-4 | - | TGTGCCAGCAGTTTAGCGGCCATCAGAGTCCTGACTTTC | CASSLAAIRVLTF
- | TRBJ2-3 | TRBV30 | - | TGTGCCTGGAGCCCTCCCCAGGTCCCAGATACGCAGTATTTT | CAWSPPQVPDTQYF
TRBD1 | TRBJ1-4 | TRBV2 | - | TGTGCCAGCAGTACGCCGGGACAGGGGGCCAGTGCAACTAATGAAAAACTGTTTTTT | CASSTPGQGASATNEKLFF
- | TRBJ2-2 | TRBV5-1 | - | TGCGCCAGCGGGCCCCTGAACACCGGGGAGCTGTTTTTT | CASGPLNTGELFF
- | TRBJ1-1 | TRBV28 | - | TGTGCCAGCAGTTTTGAGGGGTACACTGAAGCTTTCTTT | CASSFEGYTEAFF
- | TRBJ1-2 | TRBV19 | once | TGTGCCAGTAGTACGGACGGGGCGAACTATGGCTACACCTTC | CASSTDGANYGYTF
- | TRBJ1-3 | TRBV5-1 | - | TGCGCCAGCAGCTCGACAGCACTCTCTGGAAACACCATATATTTT | CASSSTALSGNTIYF
- | TRBJ1-1 | TRBV19 | - | TGTGCCAGTAGGACCGCGGCCGATTCGAACACTGAAGCTTTCTTT | CASRTAADSNTEAFF
- | TRBJ1-1 | TRBV3-1/TRBV3-2 | - | TGTGCCAGCAGCCAAGTGCAGAACACTGAAGCTTTCTTT | CASSQVQNTEAFF
TRBD2 | TRBJ2-5 | TRBV28 | - | TGTGCCAGCAGCCTAGCGGGAGAAGGGAGTGAGACCCAGTACTTC | CASSLAGEGSETQYF
TRBD1 | TRBJ1-2 | TRBV29-1 | - | TGCAGCGATCGACAGGGAGGATATGGCTACACCTTC | CSDRQGGYGYTF
TRBD1 | TRBJ2-7 | TRBV28 | - | TGTGCCAGCAAATTAAACCGGGACAGGGTCTACGAGCAGTACTTC | CASKLNRDRVYEQYF
- | TRBJ2-7 | TRBV19 | - | TGTGCCAGTAGTACCGCCCAGAGCTCCTACGAGCAGTACTTC | CASSTAQSSYEQYF
- | TRBJ2-3 | TRBV5-4 | - | TGTGCCAGCCAACCATCGTCCACAGATACGCAGTATTTT | CASQPSSTDTQYF
TRBD1 | TRBJ1-1 | TRBV5-6 | once | TGTGCCAGCCGGCAGGGACAGGGGGCGTACACTGAAGCTTTCTTT | CASRQGQGAYTEAFF
- | TRBJ1-2 | TRBV2 | - | TGTGCCAGCAGTGTGGGGACTAACTATGGCTACACCTTC | CASSVGTNYGYTF
- | TRBJ2-7 | TRBV5-1 | - | TGCGCCAGCAGCCCGGGGACTTCTCTCTACGAGCAGTACTTC | CASSPGTSLYEQYF
- | TRBJ2-1 | TRBV4-1 | - | TGCGCCAGCAGCCAAGATAATAGTCATGAGCAGTTCTTC | CASSQDNSHEQFF
- | TRBJ2-7 | TRBV2 | - | TGTGCCAGCAGGAAGGACCTAGAGTGGGAGGAGCAGTACTTC | CASRKDLEWEEQYF
TRBD1 | TRBJ2-7 | TRBV27 | - | TGTGCCAGCAGTGGACAGGGTAGGTACTACGAGCAGTACTTC | CASSGQGRYYEQYF
- | TRBJ1-6 | TRBV7-9 | - | TGTGCCAGCAGCTTAGTGTCAGGGACTGTTCATAATTCACCCCTCCACTTT | CASSLVSGTVHNSPLHF
- | TRBJ1-1 | TRBV29-1 | - | TGCAGCGTGGGTTCGGGACATAACATCATGAACACTGAAGCTTTCTTT | CSVGSGHNIMNTEAFF
- | TRBJ1-1 | TRBV19 | - | TGTGCCAGTAGTATCCCCAGCTTGGGCACTGAAGCTTTCTTT | CASSIPSLGTEAFF
- | TRBJ2-2 | TRBV12-3/TRBV12-4 | - | TGTGCCAGCAGACCAGGGCACACCGGGGAGCTGTTTTTT | CASRPGHTGELFF
- | TRBJ1-3 | TRBV7-9 | - | TGTGCCAGCAGCTTTCTGACTCAGGGGAAGAGCTCTGGAAACACCATATATTTT | CASSFLTQGKSSGNTIYF
- | TRBJ2-3 | TRBV7-9 | - | TGTGCCAGCAGCTTAGTTTCAGATACGCAGTATTTT | CASSLVSDTQYF